This section outlines one T cell receptor beta chain sequence together with its context. What it binds is unknown. The data were obtained in a study of shared clonotypes between healthy human individuals. Study-wide context: Plates per donor: three CD4 naive, three CD4 memory, two CD8 naive, one CD8 memory.

Germline assignment: CDR1 SGHDN and CDR2 FVKESK. CDR3 length equals 12 residues. Trimming removed 0 bases at V and 9 bases at J, with 9 bases between. Study results and limitations: Of the naive CD4 clonotypes, around 5% were shared across a few donors. Donors were few, which limited the genetic and exposure-history diversity represented. Some clonotypes were shared by all four sorted-subset donors, while others were not shared. The non-shared ones had lower generation probabilities than the shared ones.

This table comes from immunoSEQ multiplex PCR, and its TCRdb copy is limited to in-frame clones, with some not included. The table records some 300,000 clones, around four fifths of them present only once. The sequencing input was memory CD4+ T cells sorted from blood. Described subset: CD45RA-negative fraction. This clonotype was obtained from a man in his thirties or forties in good health. The J gene is TRBJ2-7, the V gene TRBV14; D remains ambiguous. In DNA form, the CDR3 reads TGTGCCAGCAGCCAAGATTGGGGATGGCAGTACTTC. Translation gives CASSQDWGWQYF.